The 15 T cell receptor beta chains in this list originate from one sample, sequenced in a study of T cell responses to AZD1222 COVID-19 vaccine. Only in-frame clones appear in the TCRdb table, and some are missing; sequencing was by immunoSEQ multiplex PCR. This table has 150,000 to 200,000 clones, over 70% appearing once. The material sequenced was peripheral blood, taken on day 0 of MenACWY control vaccination. The receptors were sampled from an adult in good health.

This clone was seen just once. The chain is built from TRBV18 and TRBJ1-2; D not certain. V was pared by 0 bases and J by 9 bases, with 14 bases between. In germline, CDR1 is KGHSH, CDR2 LQKENI. The CDR3 has 14 amino acids. The CDR3 region is CASSPPSRSYSYTF. In nucleotides, the CDR3 is TGTGCCAGCTCACCACCGTCGAGGAGCTACAGCTACACCTTC.

The chain carries TRBV24-1 and TRBJ1-4; D perhaps matches TRBD1 (5 bases). In germline, CDR1 is KGHDR, CDR2 SFDVKD. Between the trimmed V and J ends, which lost 4 bases and 3 bases, there was a span of 11 bases. CDR3 length: 15 amino acids. Here the CDR3 reads CATSDSRGSNEKLFF. The CDR3 region has the DNA TGTGCCACCAGTGACAGTCGGGGGTCTAATGAAAAACTGTTTTTT.

J is TRBJ2-5 and V is TRBV9; the match to TRBD2 covers 10 bases. There are 18 residues in the CDR3. V dropped 0 bases and J dropped 3; count of bases not matched to a gene: 11. Germline CDR1 reads SGDLS; CDR2 reads YYNGEE. The CDR3: CASSVDVGTSATEETQYF. The CDR3 nucleotides read TGTGCCAGCAGCGTAGACGTAGGGACTAGCGCTACCGAAGAGACCCAGTACTTC. The variable domain in full, with the rest retrieved from reference TRBV9 and TRBJ2-5, is DSGVTQTPKHLITATGQRVTLRCSPRSGDLSVYWYQQSLDQGLQFLIQYYNGEERAKGNILERFSAQQFPDLHSELNLSSLELGDSALYFCASSVDVGTSATEETQYFGPGTRLLVL.

The rearrangement uses TRBV7-2 and TRBJ2-7; D is possibly TRBD1 (6 bases). V lost 4 bases, J lost 2 bases, and 9 bases lay in between. Per germline, CDR1 SGHTA and CDR2 FQGNSA. The CDR3 has 13 residues. The CDR3 is CASSSGQPYEQYF. The CDR3 region has the DNA TGTGCCAGCAGCTCCGGACAGCCCTACGAGCAGTACTTC.

The CDR3 DNA is TGTGCCATCAACCCCGGGACAGGGGGTACCGGGGAGCTGTTTTTT. The encoded protein is CAINPGTGGTGELFF. The chain couples TRBV10-3 to TRBJ2-2; 11 bases align to TRBD1. V shed 7 bases and J 5 bases; nucleotides not matched to a gene: 6. This CDR3 region has 15 residues. The V gene's germline CDR1 is ENHRY and CDR2 SYGVKD.

In its sample, this clone was seen a few times. The genes are TRBV6-4 and TRBJ1-6; maybe TRBD1 (5 bases). Trimming took off 7 bases at V and 6 bases at J, with 19 bases between the two ends. Germline CDR1 MRHNA, CDR2 SNTAGT. This CDR3 comprises 16 residues. The CDR3 DNA sequence: TGTGCCAGCATCCCTCCCCCCCGACAGACTAATTCACCCCTCCACTTT. This encodes CASIPPPRQTNSPLHF.

CDR3 in amino acids: CAISGGQGVGSPLHF. The DNA of the CDR3 is TGTGCCATCAGTGGGGGACAGGGGGTAGGTTCACCCCTCCACTTT. The chain recombines TRBV10-3 with TRBJ1-6, with 11 bases lining up with TRBD1. Germline V gene sequence: CDR1 ENHRY, CDR2 SYGVKD. Trimming cost V 4 bases and J 9 bases; bases outside gene matches: 5. The CDR3 contains 15 residues.

The chain uses TRBV6-5 and TRBJ2-1; 9 positions match TRBD2. The V gene end was trimmed by 4 bases and the J gene end by 9 bases; junction bases not matched to a gene: 1. Germline V lookup: CDR1 MNHEY, CDR2 SVGAGI. The CDR3 loop spans 12 amino acids. CDR3 amino acids: CASSSTSGEQFF. The CDR3 DNA sequence: TGTGCCAGCAGTTCGACTAGCGGTGAGCAGTTCTTC.

The gene calls are TRBV6-4 and TRBJ2-2, with D possibly matching TRBD1 (6 bases). Trimming left V 0 bases short and J 3 bases short, with 14 bases between. Germline V gene sequence: CDR1 MRHNA, CDR2 SNTAGT. The CDR3 extends over 17 amino acids. CDR3 in DNA: TGTGCCAGCAGTGACTCTTCATCAGGGGCCGACACCGGGGAGCTGTTTTTT. It is translated as CASSDSSSGADTGELFF.

The genes are TRBV7-3 and TRBJ2-7; the match to TRBD1 covers 7 bases. With 5 bases clipped from V and 2 bases from J, the junction kept 9 bases outside the gene matches. Looked up from germline, CDR1 is SGHTA and CDR2 is FQGTGA. CDR3 length equals 15 residues. The DNA for the CDR3 is TGTGCCAGCAGCCCAGGACAGGACTCCCCCTACGAGCAGTACTTC. It encodes CASSPGQDSPYEQYF.

Turning to this clone: The CDR3 carries no conserved terminal phenylalanine or tryptophan, so it likely arises from a read error. V and J are TRBV5-8 and TRBJ1-6; D might be TRBD1 (6 bases). The length of the CDR3 is 17 residues. V lost 4 bases and J 5 bases, leaving 19 bases between the germline ends. In germline, CDR1 is SGHTS, CDR2 YDEGEE. DNA of the CDR3: TGTGCCAGCAGCCCAGGACAGCAACTTCTTAATAATTCACCCCTCCACCTT. This codes for CASSPGQQLLNNSPLHL.

The genes are TRBV10-3 and TRBJ2-4; 9 nucleotides align to TRBD1. This CDR3 contains 13 residues. V was clipped by 8 bases and J by 4 bases; unmatched bases: 3. Germline CDR1 ENHRY, CDR2 SYGVKD. CDR3: CAIRTGEKNIQYF. The CDR3 DNA follows: TGTGCCATCCGGACAGGGGAGAAAAACATTCAGTACTTC.

The chain employs TRBV10-3 and TRBJ1-1; D possibly corresponds to TRBD1 (5 bases). The CDR3 consists of 13 residues. V dropped 10 bases and J dropped 0 bases, with 12 bases sitting between them. The germline CDR1 and CDR2 sequences are ENHRY and SYGVKD. The CDR3 sequence: CATLGVMNTEAFF. CDR3 nucleotide sequence: TGTGCCACCCTAGGGGTCATGAACACTGAAGCTTTCTTT.

The chain is built from TRBV28 and TRBJ1-1; D is unclear. The CDR3 covers 13 residues. Looked up from germline, CDR1 is MDHEN and CDR2 is SYDVKM. V was cut by 2 bases and J by 7 bases, with 11 bases left in between. CDR3 coding DNA: TGTGCCAGCAGTTTAGGAGGACGAGGTGAAGCTTTCTTT. It codes for CASSLGGRGEAFF.

The chain employs TRBV28 and TRBJ1-4; D is unclear. This CDR3 has 14 residues. CDR1 is MDHEN, CDR2 SYDVKM, per germline. V was pared by 4 bases and J by 3 bases, with 9 bases between. CDR3 sequence reads: CASSSLSANEKLFF. The CDR3 DNA sequence: TGTGCCAGCAGTTCCTTATCGGCTAATGAAAAACTGTTTTTT.